This T cell receptor (beta chain) was found in a study of OX40 agonist ivuxolimab in advanced cancers. Across the whole study: A partial response was reached by three patients: one with hepatocellular carcinoma and two with cutaneous melanoma.

The V gene's germline CDR1 is PRHDT and CDR2 FYEKMQ (reference sequence). V dropped 6 bases and J dropped 2 bases, with 7 bases sitting between them. The CDR3 has 12 residues. Sequencing was performed with immunoSEQ multiplex PCR; in TCRdb, only in-frame clones are kept and a portion is missing. This sample has about 45,000 clones, with roughly 82% found just once. The sequence came from an adult with an advanced solid tumor such as melanoma, head and neck, liver or kidney cancer. The V and J genes are TRBV13 and TRBJ1-2; D might be TRBD1 (5 bases). The starting material was CD4+ or CD8+ T cells sorted from blood, obtained in a trial of the OX40 agonist ivuxolimab. DNA for the CDR3: TGTGCCAGCAGAGGGGACAACTATGGCTACACCTTC. It is translated as CASRGDNYGYTF.